Listed below are T cell receptor beta chains from one sample, sequenced in a study of shared clonotypes between healthy human individuals. The table came from immunoSEQ multiplex PCR; TCRdb's copy has only in-frame clones and leaves some out. The data contain some 2.1 million clones, just under 95% of them singletons. The source material was naive CD8+ T cells sorted from blood. These receptor sequences come from a man aged 18 to 29 in good health. Each CDR3 is given with its conserved first and last residue. The D gene is left open where the match is weak. Size is omitted from some rows. Given values are once, few, many or a class for expanded clones.

V gene: TRBV11-2
J gene: TRBJ2-3
clone size: NA
D gene: NA
CDR3 DNA: TGTGCCAGCAGCTTAAGTGCTAGCTCGGCAGATACGCAGTATTTT
CDR3 protein: CASSLSASSADTQYF

V gene: TRBV4-1
J gene: TRBJ1-5
clone size: NA
D gene: NA
CDR3 DNA: TGCGCCAGCAGCCAAGATCGAGAGGGCCCTTATCAGCCCCAGCATTTT
CDR3 protein: CASSQDREGPYQPQHF

V gene: TRBV4-1
J gene: TRBJ1-6
clone size: NA
D gene: TRBD1
CDR3 DNA: TGCGCCAGCAGCCAAGACAGGACAGGGGTGATTGGGAATTCACCCCTCCACTTT
CDR3 protein: CASSQDRTGVIGNSPLHF

V gene: TRBV9
J gene: TRBJ2-7
clone size: NA
D gene: NA
CDR3 DNA: TGTGCCAGCAGCGTAAACGAACACTACGAGCAGTACTTC
CDR3 protein: CASSVNEHYEQYF

V gene: TRBV5-4
J gene: TRBJ2-7
clone size: NA
D gene: NA
CDR3 DNA: TGTGCCAGCACCGATGAGCTCTCCTACGAGCAGTACTTC
CDR3 protein: CASTDELSYEQYF

V gene: TRBV7-9
J gene: TRBJ2-2
clone size: NA
D gene: NA
CDR3 DNA: TGTGCCAGCAGCTTAGCGGGGGGCGTCTACACCGGGGAGCTGTTTTTT
CDR3 protein: CASSLAGGVYTGELFF

V gene: TRBV4-1
J gene: TRBJ1-3
clone size: NA
D gene: NA
CDR3 DNA: TGCGCCAGCAGCCAAGATCCCCCAGGGGCGCTTGGAAACACCATATATTTT
CDR3 protein: CASSQDPPGALGNTIYF

V gene: TRBV15
J gene: TRBJ2-7
clone size: NA
D gene: NA
CDR3 DNA: TGTGCCACCAGCAGAGATTCCCAGGGTTTTGACGAGCAGTACTTC
CDR3 protein: CATSRDSQGFDEQYF

V gene: TRBV2
J gene: TRBJ2-7
clone size: NA
D gene: NA
CDR3 DNA: TGTGCCAGCAGTGTAGGTCCCCAGACAGGAGCCTCCTACGAGCAGTACTTC
CDR3 protein: CASSVGPQTGASYEQYF

V gene: TRBV28
J gene: TRBJ2-3
clone size: NA
D gene: TRBD1
CDR3 DNA: TGTGCCAGCAGTCCAACCGGGACAGGGCCGACGGATACGCAGTATTTT
CDR3 protein: CASSPTGTGPTDTQYF

V gene: TRBV27
J gene: TRBJ1-5
clone size: once
D gene: TRBD1
CDR3 DNA: TGTGCCAGCAGTCTTACGCAGGGGGCCGGGCAGCCCCAGCATTTT
CDR3 protein: CASSLTQGAGQPQHF

V gene: TRBV2
J gene: TRBJ2-3
clone size: NA
D gene: TRBD2
CDR3 DNA: TGTGCCAGCAATAGCGGGAGGGTTACAGATACGCAGTATTTT
CDR3 protein: CASNSGRVTDTQYF

V gene: TRBV27
J gene: TRBJ2-7
clone size: NA
D gene: TRBD2
CDR3 DNA: TGTGCCAGCAGCCTAGGGACTAGCGGGAGTACCTACGAGCAGTACTTC
CDR3 protein: CASSLGTSGSTYEQYF

V gene: TRBV5-1
J gene: TRBJ2-3
clone size: NA
D gene: TRBD2
CDR3 DNA: TGCGCCAGCAGCGTTGGGGGGATCCCTAGCGGACCTTTAGGTACGCAGTATTTT
CDR3 protein: CASSVGGIPSGPLGTQYF

V gene: TRBV9
J gene: TRBJ2-3
clone size: NA
D gene: NA
CDR3 DNA: TGTGCCAGCAGCGGGGGAGTACTCGCGGGCGATACGCAGTATTTT
CDR3 protein: CASSGGVLAGDTQYF

V gene: TRBV4-3
J gene: TRBJ1-6
clone size: NA
D gene: NA
CDR3 DNA: TGCGCCAGCAGCCAAGATTTGGCCAGCAATTCACCCCTCCACTTT
CDR3 protein: CASSQDLASNSPLHF

V gene: TRBV27
J gene: TRBJ2-5
clone size: NA
D gene: NA
CDR3 DNA: TGTGCCAGCAGTTTATCGGTGGGGGGCCAAGAGACCCAGTACTTC
CDR3 protein: CASSLSVGGQETQYF

V gene: TRBV4-2
J gene: TRBJ2-2
clone size: once
D gene: TRBD2
CDR3 DNA: TGTGCCAGCAGCCGCGGGACTAGCGGGAGGGCGAACACCGGGGAGCTGTTTTTT
CDR3 protein: CASSRGTSGRANTGELFF

V gene: TRBV4-1
J gene: TRBJ2-4
clone size: NA
D gene: TRBD2
CDR3 DNA: TGCGCCAGCAGCCAAGAGCCGGTTGGGGGGGGTCCCCAAAACATTCAGTACTTC
CDR3 protein: CASSQEPVGGGPQNIQYF

V gene: TRBV13
J gene: TRBJ2-2
clone size: NA
D gene: NA
CDR3 DNA: TGTGCCAGCAGCCATCCAGGTGTGACCGGGGAGCTGTTTTTT
CDR3 protein: CASSHPGVTGELFF

V gene: TRBV4-1
J gene: TRBJ1-5
clone size: NA
D gene: TRBD1
CDR3 DNA: TGCGCCAGCAGCCAAGAGACTACAGGGGTCTTTGGGCCCCAGCATTTT
CDR3 protein: CASSQETTGVFGPQHF

V gene: TRBV30
J gene: TRBJ2-5
clone size: NA
D gene: NA
CDR3 DNA: TGTGCCTGGAGTGTTGATCTCAAATGGGGAGAGACCCAGTACTTC
CDR3 protein: CAWSVDLKWGETQYF

V gene: TRBV5-5
J gene: TRBJ2-2
clone size: NA
D gene: NA
CDR3 DNA: TGTGCCAGCAGCTTGGACCTTCCCGGGGAGCTGTTTTTT
CDR3 protein: CASSLDLPGELFF

V gene: TRBV6-1
J gene: TRBJ1-6
clone size: NA
D gene: NA
CDR3 DNA: TGTGCCAGCCGCCACGTGGATTCTAATTCACCCCTCCACTTT
CDR3 protein: CASRHVDSNSPLHF

V gene: TRBV19
J gene: TRBJ2-5
clone size: NA
D gene: NA
CDR3 DNA: TGTGCCAGTAGGTACATAGGACAAGAGACCCAGTACTTC
CDR3 protein: CASRYIGQETQYF

V gene: TRBV7-8
J gene: TRBJ2-3
clone size: NA
D gene: NA
CDR3 DNA: TGTGCCAGCAGCCCGCAGACAGATACGCAGTATTTT
CDR3 protein: CASSPQTDTQYF

V gene: TRBV5-1
J gene: TRBJ1-2
clone size: NA
D gene: TRBD1
CDR3 DNA: TGCGCCACCCGTAACGGGACAGGGCTCCACTTCTATGGCTACACCTTC
CDR3 protein: CATRNGTGLHFYGYTF

V gene: TRBV28
J gene: TRBJ2-7
clone size: once
D gene: NA
CDR3 DNA: TGTGCCAGCACCCTCGGGGGACCCTACGAGCAGTACTTC
CDR3 protein: CASTLGGPYEQYF

V gene: TRBV25-1
J gene: TRBJ2-5
clone size: NA
D gene: NA
CDR3 DNA: TGTGCCAGCAGTGAATACAGGGAGACCCAGTACTTC
CDR3 protein: CASSEYRETQYF

V gene: TRBV7-9
J gene: TRBJ2-3
clone size: NA
D gene: NA
CDR3 DNA: TGTGCCAGCAGCTCCTCAGCGGATACGCAGTATTTT
CDR3 protein: CASSSSADTQYF

V gene: TRBV28
J gene: TRBJ2-7
clone size: NA
D gene: TRBD1
CDR3 DNA: TGTGCCAGCAGTTTGGGACAGGGGGTCCCCTACGAGCAGTACTTC
CDR3 protein: CASSLGQGVPYEQYF

V gene: TRBV7-9
J gene: TRBJ2-1
clone size: NA
D gene: NA
CDR3 DNA: TGTGCCAGCAGCTTGACAGCGACCTCCTACAATGAGCAGTTCTTC
CDR3 protein: CASSLTATSYNEQFF

V gene: TRBV28
J gene: TRBJ1-2
clone size: once
D gene: NA
CDR3 DNA: TGTGCCAGCAGCCTACCCTCGGATTTTAACTATGGCTACACCTTC
CDR3 protein: CASSLPSDFNYGYTF

V gene: TRBV5-1
J gene: TRBJ1-6
clone size: NA
D gene: NA
CDR3 DNA: TGCGCCAGCAGCAACGGACAGAGTAGTAATTCACCCCTCCACTTT
CDR3 protein: CASSNGQSSNSPLHF

V gene: TRBV7-8
J gene: TRBJ2-7
clone size: NA
D gene: NA
CDR3 DNA: TGTGCCAGCAGCTTCGGGGAAGTTCCCTCCTACGAGCAGTACTTC
CDR3 protein: CASSFGEVPSYEQYF

V gene: TRBV7-9
J gene: TRBJ1-2
clone size: NA
D gene: NA
CDR3 DNA: TGTGCCAGCAGCTCCGTGTTCTCAGGGGTCGGCTACACCTTC
CDR3 protein: CASSSVFSGVGYTF

V gene: TRBV2
J gene: TRBJ2-2
clone size: NA
D gene: NA
CDR3 DNA: TGTGCCAGCAGTAATTACAGGGAGGCGCCCACCGGGGAGCTGTTTTTT
CDR3 protein: CASSNYREAPTGELFF

V gene: TRBV6-1
J gene: TRBJ2-3
clone size: NA
D gene: NA
CDR3 DNA: TGTGCCAGCAGTCAAACAGGATACACAGATACGCAGTATTTT
CDR3 protein: CASSQTGYTDTQYF

V gene: TRBV7-9
J gene: TRBJ1-4
clone size: few
D gene: TRBD1
CDR3 DNA: TGTGCCAGCAGCCCCCGGGACAGGGAAAGTGAAAAACTGTTTTTT
CDR3 protein: CASSPRDRESEKLFF

V gene: TRBV9
J gene: TRBJ2-3
clone size: NA
D gene: NA
CDR3 DNA: TGTGCCAGCAGCGTAGGCCAGGGCGCAGATACGCAGTATTTT
CDR3 protein: CASSVGQGADTQYF

V gene: TRBV6-5
J gene: TRBJ1-6
clone size: once
D gene: TRBD1
CDR3 DNA: TGTGCCAGCAACCCGGGACAGGGGTGGACACCCCTCCACTTT
CDR3 protein: CASNPGQGWTPLHF

V gene: TRBV11-2
J gene: TRBJ2-3
clone size: NA
D gene: NA
CDR3 DNA: TGTGCCAGCAGCTTAGTTCTAGATACGCAGTATTTT
CDR3 protein: CASSLVLDTQYF

V gene: TRBV9
J gene: TRBJ2-3
clone size: NA
D gene: TRBD2
CDR3 DNA: TGTGCCAGCAGCGGATTTAGCGGGGGTACGCAGTATTTT
CDR3 protein: CASSGFSGGTQYF

V gene: TRBV5-6
J gene: TRBJ2-4
clone size: NA
D gene: NA
CDR3 DNA: TGTGCCAGCAGCTTGGAGTCCCACGGGGAGGCGAACATTCAGTACTTC
CDR3 protein: CASSLESHGEANIQYF

V gene: TRBV10-3
J gene: TRBJ1-1
clone size: NA
D gene: NA
CDR3 DNA: TGTGCCACTGCCTTTTCCACTGAAGCTTTCTTT
CDR3 protein: CATAFSTEAFF

V gene: TRBV7-9
J gene: TRBJ2-3
clone size: NA
D gene: NA
CDR3 DNA: TGTGCCAGCAGTTTAGCGCGGGAACCCCCTGTAACGCAGTATTTT
CDR3 protein: CASSLAREPPVTQYF

V gene: TRBV9
J gene: TRBJ1-1
clone size: NA
D gene: TRBD1
CDR3 DNA: TGTGCCAGCAGCGTAGACAGGGGGGGAATGAACACTGAAGCTTTCTTT
CDR3 protein: CASSVDRGGMNTEAFF

V gene: TRBV10-3
J gene: TRBJ1-6
clone size: NA
D gene: NA
CDR3 DNA: TGTGCCATCAGTGAGTCGAGCTATATGAATTCACCCCTCCACTTT
CDR3 protein: CAISESSYMNSPLHF

V gene: TRBV7-9
J gene: TRBJ2-1
clone size: NA
D gene: TRBD2
CDR3 DNA: TGTGCCAGCAGCTTTCTCCTAGGAGTAGCGGGAGTGGTCGAGCAGTTCTTC
CDR3 protein: CASSFLLGVAGVVEQFF

V gene: TRBV5-1
J gene: TRBJ2-2
clone size: NA
D gene: NA
CDR3 DNA: TGCGCCAGCAGCTTGGGCACAAACACCGGGGAGCTGTTTTTT
CDR3 protein: CASSLGTNTGELFF

V gene: TRBV5-5
J gene: TRBJ2-7
clone size: NA
D gene: TRBD2
CDR3 DNA: TGTGCCAGCAGCCTCCTACTAGCGGGCTACGAGCAGTACTTC
CDR3 protein: CASSLLLAGYEQYF

V gene: TRBV30
J gene: TRBJ2-2
clone size: once
D gene: NA
CDR3 DNA: TGTGCCTGGAGTGTAGGAGGACCCGGGGAGCTGTTTTTT
CDR3 protein: CAWSVGGPGELFF